Listed here are 25 T cell receptor beta chains from one sample, sequenced in a study of cytomegalovirus exposure and HLA in healthy donors. The protocol was immunoSEQ multiplex PCR, while the TCRdb copy is restricted to in-frame clones and leaves out a portion. The profile shows some 130,000 clones, about 91% of them singletons. Input material: PBMCs. The receptors originated from a woman younger than 35 in good health and CMV-seronegative.

The V and J genes are TRBV27 and TRBJ2-7; 7 nucleotides align to TRBD1. The trim removed 1 base at V and 5 bases at J, leaving 5 bases unmatched. Germline CDR1 MNHEY, CDR2 SMNVEV (reference sequence). The CDR3 has 14 amino acids. Here the CDR3 DNA reads TGTGCCAGCAGTTTATACAGGGGACCGAACGAGCAGTACTTC. This encodes CASSLYRGPNEQYF.

This clone was seen just once. V gene TRBV6-1 combines with J gene TRBJ2-7; 9 positions match TRBD1. CDR1 is MNHNS and CDR2 is SASEGT in the germline V gene. V lost 1 base, J lost 1 base, and 11 bases stayed unmatched. This CDR3 has 18 amino acids. The CDR3 nucleotides read TGTGCCAGCAGTGAAGATTTCGGGGGGACAGGGTATTCCTACGAGCAGTACTTC. This translates into CASSEDFGGTGYSYEQYF.

This clone occurred once. The genes are TRBV5-1 and TRBJ1-2; D unresolved. Germline CDR1 and CDR2: SGHRS and YFSETQ. The CDR3 length is 15 residues. Trimming cost V 0 bases and J 6 bases, with 15 bases left between them. The DNA for the CDR3 is TGCGCCAGCAGCTTGGCAGGAGGGCCTTTCGATGGCTACACCTTC. Translated: CASSLAGGPFDGYTF. The full variable domain, rest sourced from reference TRBV5-1 and TRBJ1-2, is KAGVTQTPRYLIKTRGQQVTLSCSPISGHRSVSWYQQTPGQGLQFLFEYFSETQRNKGNFPGRFSGRQFSNSRSEMNVSTLELGDSALYLCASSLAGGPFDGYTFGSGTRLTVV.

This clone was observed a single time. The chain recombines TRBV27 with TRBJ1-3, with TRBD1 matching 10 bases. The CDR3 covers 17 residues. In germline, CDR1 is MNHEY, CDR2 SMNVEV (reference sequence). Losses at the gene ends were 4 bases for V and 1 base for J; bases not matched to a gene: 7. This chain's CDR3 is CASSSTGDRGSGNTIYF. CDR3 in DNA: TGTGCCAGCAGTTCTACAGGGGACAGGGGTTCTGGAAACACCATATATTTT.

The rearrangement uses TRBV19 and TRBJ1-4, with 9 bases matching TRBD1. V shed 3 bases and J 7 bases; nucleotides not matched to a gene: 9. CDR1 and CDR2 (germline): LNHDA, SQIVND (reference sequence). This CDR3 has 16 amino acids. The CDR3 nucleotides read TGTGCCAGTAGTATGGCGGGACAGGGATCCGGTGAAAAACTGTTTTTT. This encodes CASSMAGQGSGEKLFF.

The V call is TRBV5-1, the J call TRBJ2-3; 12 nucleotides match TRBD2. J gave up 0 bases and V 0 bases, and 2 bases lay outside the gene matches. The CDR3 length is 17 residues. Germline V gene lookup returns CDR1 SGHRS and CDR2 YFSETQ. This CDR3 reads CASSLGLAGGSTDTQYF. The CDR3 DNA sequence: TGCGCCAGCAGCTTGGGGCTAGCGGGGGGGAGCACAGATACGCAGTATTTT.

This clone was detected only once. The chain has TRBV19 and TRBJ1-1; the D gene is possibly TRBD1 (5 bases). The CDR3 length is 18 residues. Trimming pared 7 bases from V and 1 base from J, leaving 25 bases between. Per the germline V gene, CDR1 is LNHDA and CDR2 is SQIVND (reference sequence). CDR3: CASTPRGRESLQNTEAFF. The CDR3 DNA reads as TGTGCCAGTACCCCAAGGGGTAGAGAATCCCTTCAGAACACTGAAGCTTTCTTT.

The chain combines TRBV7-8 with TRBJ2-4; D is possibly TRBD2 (5 bases). Trimming took 5 bases from V and 4 from J, leaving 21 bases between them. This CDR3 spans 17 amino acids. The germline CDR1 and CDR2 sequences are SGHVS and FQNEAQ. Written as DNA, the CDR3 is TGTGCCAGCAGCAAGAGGACTGCCTCCCTTGGGAAAAACATTCAGTACTTC. Translated: CASSKRTASLGKNIQYF. Using reference TRBV7-8 and TRBJ2-4 for the parts outside the CDR3, the full variable domain is GAGVSQSPRYKVAKRGQDVALRCDPISGHVSLFWYQQALGQGPEFLTYFQNEAQLDKSGLPSDRFFAERPEGSVSTLKIQRTQQEDSAVYLCASSKRTASLGKNIQYFGAGTRLSVL.

The chain is built from TRBV18 and TRBJ2-7; D remains ambiguous. The CDR3 sequence is 15 residues long. Per the germline V gene, CDR1 is KGHSH and CDR2 is LQKENI. V was clipped by 3 bases and J by 0 bases, with 12 bases between them. CDR3 in amino acids: CASSPAGQASYEQYF. CDR3 sequence (DNA): TGTGCCAGCTCACCCGCCGGCCAGGCCTCCTACGAGCAGTACTTC.

Remarks on this clone: This CDR3 is also generated by other DNA sequences in the sample. The J gene is TRBJ2-1, the V gene TRBV18, with 7 nucleotides matching TRBD2. Germline assignment: CDR1 KGHSH and CDR2 LQKENI. CDR3 length: 15 amino acids. Unmatched junction bases numbered 7, after V lost 3 bases and J lost 5 bases. The CDR3 loop reads CASSPLRGENNEQFF. In DNA, the CDR3 is TGTGCCAGCTCACCCCTCCGGGGGGAAAACAATGAGCAGTTCTTC.

The V gene is TRBV5-8, the J gene TRBJ2-7; maybe TRBD1 (6 bases). CDR1 is SGHTS and CDR2 is YDEGEE in the germline V gene. Trimming removed 1 base at V and 5 bases at J, with 10 bases between. The length of the CDR3 is 13 residues. CDR3 sequence: CASSLHTGNEQYF. CDR3 in DNA: TGTGCCAGCAGCTTGCACACAGGGAACGAGCAGTACTTC.

J is TRBJ2-3 and V is TRBV30, with 10 bases fitting TRBD2. The V and J ends lost 2 bases and 3 bases, in that order; junction bases with no gene match: 8. Germline assignment: CDR1 GTSNPN and CDR2 SVGIG (reference sequence). The CDR3 totals 16 residues. The DNA for the CDR3 is TGTGCCTGGAGTCAGGTAGCGGGGGGATCTACAGATACGCAGTATTTT. Translating it yields CAWSQVAGGSTDTQYF.

The J gene is TRBJ1-5, the V gene TRBV6-1; D is uncertain. CDR1 and CDR2 from the germline V gene are MNHNS and SASEGT. Deletions cut 6 bases from V and 2 bases from J, with 8 bases between. The CDR3 is 13 residues long. The CDR3 DNA is TGTGCCAGCAGGACCCAGGGCAATCAGCCCCAGCATTTT. Amino acid sequence: CASRTQGNQPQHF.

The gene calls are TRBV5-1 and TRBJ2-3, with 9 positions matching TRBD2. Germline V gene lookup returns CDR1 SGHRS and CDR2 YFSETQ. The trim removed 1 base at V and 2 bases at J, leaving 5 bases unmatched. The CDR3 is made up of 16 amino acids. The CDR3 protein is CASSLSGGTTTDTQYF. Here the CDR3 DNA reads TGCGCCAGCAGCTTGAGCGGGGGGACAACCACAGATACGCAGTATTTT.

Remarks on this clone: The junction shows a germline mismatch at one end, possibly a read error. DNA of the CDR3: TGTGCCATCAGTGAGCATAGCTCCTATAATTCACTCCTCCACTTT. It is translated as CAISEHSSYNSLLHF. V and J are TRBV10-3 and TRBJ1-6; D is unclear. Germline CDR1 is ENHRY and CDR2 is SYGVKD. The length of the CDR3 is 15 residues.

The chain links TRBV28 to TRBJ2-1; TRBD2 matches at 12 bases. The CDR3 loop spans 16 amino acids. V was pared by 7 bases and J by 0 bases, with 4 bases of the junction left unmatched. Germline V lookup: CDR1 MDHEN, CDR2 SYDVKM. Here the CDR3 DNA reads TGTGCCAGCATCCTAGCGGGGGGGCCCTCCTACAATGAGCAGTTCTTC. It translates to CASILAGGPSYNEQFF.

To note about this clone: Given a much more abundant clone one base away, this may be a read error. The CDR3 DNA reads TGCGCCAGCAATATGGGACAGTCTAATGAAAAACTGTTTTTT. It is translated as CASNMGQSNEKLFF. The V and J genes are TRBV5-1 and TRBJ1-4; 7 positions match TRBD1. Germline CDR1 SGHRS, CDR2 YFSETQ. The V segment lost 6 bases and the J segment 3 bases; nucleotides outside the gene matches: 5. The CDR3 is 14 residues long.

In nucleotides, the CDR3 is TGTGCCAGTATTAGAGGGTACGGGAACACTGAAGCTTTCTTT. Translating gives CASIRGYGNTEAFF. V and J are TRBV19 and TRBJ1-1; no reliable D call. This CDR3 region has 14 residues. V was pared by 7 bases and J by 1 base, with 13 bases between. Germline CDR1 reads LNHDA; CDR2 reads SQIVND (reference sequence).

This clone appeared once. The chain has TRBV6-1 and TRBJ1-5; D is perhaps TRBD1 (5 bases). Per germline, CDR1 MNHNS and CDR2 SASEGT. CDR3 size: 13 residues. The ends were cut back, 7 bases at V and 3 bases at J, with 10 bases in the middle. CDR3 in DNA: TGTGCCAGCAAGGAGGGGATCAATCAGCCCCAGCATTTT. It specifies CASKEGINQPQHF.

This clone turned up a few times. J is TRBJ1-2 and V is TRBV5-6; TRBD1 matches 7 bases. The CDR3 length is 13 residues. The ends lost 4 bases at V and 4 bases at J; junction bases unmatched: 4. Germline V CDR1 and CDR2: SGHDT, YYEEEE. In nucleotides, the CDR3 is TGTGCCAGCAGCCGAGACAGGGCCTATGGCTACACCTTC. This gives the protein CASSRDRAYGYTF.

In its sample, this clone was seen a few times. The chain uses TRBV6-5 and TRBJ1-2; D may be TRBD1 (5 bases). V was pared by 2 bases and J by 7 bases, with 11 bases between. CDR3 length equals 13 residues. Germline CDR1 reads MNHEY; CDR2 reads SVGAGI. The CDR3 DNA sequence: TGTGCCAGCAGTTACCCTAGGGGCGGTGGCTACACCTTC. This sequence encodes CASSYPRGGGYTF.

The CDR3: CASRLQGAITPNYGYTF. The CDR3 DNA is TGCGCCAGCAGACTACAGGGGGCTATTACCCCAAACTATGGCTACACCTTC. This chain joins TRBV5-1 and TRBJ1-2, with TRBD1 matching 9 bases. The CDR3 contains 17 residues. Germline lookup yields CDR1 SGHRS and CDR2 YFSETQ. The junction had 13 bases not matched to a gene; V was cut back by 5 bases and J by 2 bases.

This clone showed up just once. The J gene is TRBJ2-5, the V gene TRBV5-8, with D unclear. This CDR3 contains 14 residues. V was clipped by 4 bases and J by 2 bases, with 12 bases between them. Germline-derived CDR1 and CDR2 are SGHTS and YDEGEE. DNA of the CDR3: TGTGCCAGCAGCACCGACACGGTACAAGAGACCCAGTACTTC. Translated: CASSTDTVQETQYF.

V and J are TRBV10-3 and TRBJ2-7; D uncertain. The V gene's germline CDR1 is ENHRY and CDR2 SYGVKD. Trimming removed 3 bases from V and 1 base from J, with 7 bases in between. This CDR3 has 13 amino acids. DNA of the CDR3: TGTGCCATCAGTGACATTAGTTCCTACGAGCAGTACTTC. This encodes CAISDISSYEQYF.

In DNA, the CDR3 is TGCGCCAGCAGCCGCAACAGGGGGCTTAACAATGAGCAGTTCTTC. Translation gives CASSRNRGLNNEQFF. The rearrangement links TRBV5-1 to TRBJ2-1, with 9 bases that match TRBD1. This CDR3 comprises 15 residues. Germline CDR1 reads SGHRS; CDR2 reads YFSETQ. Unmatched junction bases numbered 7, after V lost 4 bases and J lost 5 bases.